This T cell receptor (beta chain) was retrieved from a study of graft-versus-host responses after intestinal transplantation. Overall study: For 2 to 4 years after anti-thymocyte globulin induction, all recipients took tacrolimus and steroids.

CDR3 length: 14 amino acids. The V segment lost 5 bases and the J segment 4 bases; nucleotides outside the gene matches: 4. In germline, CDR1 is MDHEN, CDR2 SYDVKM. With regard to this clone: Its cognate antigen is unknown.

Sequencing used immunoSEQ multiplex PCR; TCRdb keeps in-frame clones, though not all of them. The table has about 85,000 clones, around 86% seen once; the top ten hold about 18%. The study's findings and limits: Peak levels of circulating GvH clones tracked with early post-transplant HvG declines. High graft-versus-host to host-versus-graft clonal ratios were found in allografts of patients who had graft-donor T cell macrochimerism.

The chain carries TRBV28 and TRBJ2-2, with TRBD1 identical over 7 bases. This specimen was unstimulated CD8+ T cells sorted from spleen or lymph node cells, taken before intestinal transplant. The receptor was derived from a human donor who received an intestinal transplant. The CDR3 DNA is TGTGCCAGCAGTCGACAGGGAGCCACCGGGGAGCTGTTTTTT. Translated: CASSRQGATGELFF. Using reference TRBV28 and TRBJ2-2 for the parts outside the CDR3, the full variable domain is DVKVTQSSRYLVKRTGEKVFLECVQDMDHENMFWYRQDPGLGLRLIYFSYDVKMKEKGDIPEGYSVSREKKERFSLILESASTNQTSMYLCASSRQGATGELFFGEGSRLTVL.